This T cell receptor beta chain came from a study of T cells after posttransplantation cyclophosphamide. Points from the study as a whole: Blood and skin or GI T cell repertoires showed limited TRB overlap. Later post-transplant blood repertoires were often dominated by donor CD8+ memory clones.

The CDR3 sequence is 20 residues long. The V and J ends lost 1 base and 6 bases, in that order; junction bases with no gene match: 21. Germline-derived CDR1 and CDR2 are SGHKS and YYEKEE (reference sequence). The table lists this clone with many counts. No antigen is known for it. TCRdb keeps only in-frame clones here, not all; method: immunoSEQ multiplex PCR. The data list roughly 45,000 clones, none observed once; about 2.2% falls to the top ten. This TCR was sampled from a man in his forties or fifties in good health, CMV-negative, and a related stem cell transplant donor. The sequencing input was PBMCs. J is TRBJ2-1 and V is TRBV5-5; 8 nucleotides agree with TRBD2. DNA of the CDR3: TGTGCCAGCAGCTTGACGCCGGGTCTGACGGGAGGGCCCCAGGCCAATGAGCAGTTCTTC. It yields the protein CASSLTPGLTGGPQANEQFF.